The clone carrying this TCR beta chain was detected a few times. Its antigen remains unknown. This sample was taken from a study of T cells in Graves' hyperthyroidism and ophthalmopathy. Amplified TCR beta CDR3 regions came from RNA transcripts. Using the HTBI primer set, a first-round RT-PCR was run on the TCR CDR3. A single record per CDR3 protein comes from TCRdb applying MiXCR to the multiplex PCR reads. The top ten hold roughly 19% of the sample, which has roughly 500,000 distinct CDR3 sequences, about 43% seen once. Exclusions: uncontrolled infection, other autoimmune disease, pregnancy, lactation. Study outcomes and limitations: Patients with ophthalmopathy were separated from those with stable hyperthyroidism by a 13 V-J model.

The V gene end was trimmed by 1 base and the J gene end by 5 bases; junction bases not matched to a gene: 1. Germline V gives CDR1 SQVTM, CDR2 ANQGSEA. This CDR3 comprises 13 residues. The sequence derives from an adult woman with Graves' disease, either hyperthyroidism or ophthalmopathy (not recorded which). The chain links TRBV29-1 to TRBJ2-7, with TRBD1 matching over 11 bases. Sequencing was performed on peripheral blood or thyroid tissue (not recorded which). Here the CDR3 DNA reads TGCAGCGTTGAAGGGACAGGGGGCCACGAGCAGTACTTC. As protein: CSVEGTGGHEQYF.